The next 18 T cell receptor beta chains were all read from a single sample in a study of human T cells and chemical hapten exposure. Time point meaning: patch test 2, 6 weeks after DPC sensitization. As for treatment: therapeutic diphenylcyclopropenone sensitization with weekly scalp DPC. TCRdb reanalysed the RACE reads using MiXCR and keeps one entry per CDR3 protein. Found here are fewer than 100,000 distinct CDR3 sequences, 11% of them singletons; the top ten hold 1.5% to 2%. Sequences were derived from whole blood, sampled in connection with sensitization to the hapten diphenylcyclopropenone (DPC). The receptors derive from a man aged 18 to 35 with alopecia areata. Some clones in this sample may be carry-over from other donors' samples.

This clonotype was counted between two and nine times. DNA for the CDR3: TGCAGCGTTGGGTCAGATACGCAGTATTTT. Its translation: CSVGSDTQYF. The chain combines TRBV29-1 with TRBJ2-3; D is undetermined. Germline loops: CDR1 SQVTM, CDR2 ANQGSEA. V was trimmed by 4 bases and J by 4 bases, leaving 3 bases between them. The CDR3 has 10 residues.

This clonotype occurred a few times. The gene calls are TRBV7-9 and TRBJ2-1; D is perhaps TRBD2 (5 bases). Germline CDR1 is SEHNR and CDR2 is FQNEAQ (reference sequence). V was pared by 5 bases and J by 8 bases, with 25 bases between. This CDR3 is 17 amino acids long. CDR3 loop: CASSPTKGGRLSDEQFF. For the CDR3, the DNA is TGTGCCAGCAGCCCCACCAAGGGCGGGCGGCTAAGCGATGAGCAGTTCTTC.

The chain links TRBV4-1 to TRBJ2-7; a possible D gene is TRBD1 (5 bases). Per the germline V gene, CDR1 is MGHRA and CDR2 is YSYEKL. The V gene lost 2 bases and the J gene lost 4 bases, with 6 bases spanning the gap. The CDR3 has 12 residues. CDR3 coding DNA: TGCGCCAGCAGCCAATCAGGGTACGAGCAGTACTTC. Protein product: CASSQSGYEQYF.

This clonotype was detected ten times or more. This sequence joins TRBV18 and TRBJ1-2; no firm D call. The CDR3 contains 15 residues. Germline V CDR1 and CDR2: KGHSH, LQKENI. V lost 0 bases, J lost 0 bases, and 8 bases lay in between. Here the CDR3 reads CASSPPTRPNYGYTF. The CDR3 nucleotides read TGTGCCAGCTCACCACCGACAAGGCCTAACTATGGCTACACCTTC.

In its sample, this clonotype was seen a few times. This chain joins TRBV7-2 and TRBJ2-7, with D possibly matching TRBD1 (6 bases). Germline CDR1 is SGHTA and CDR2 is FQGNSA. The CDR3 totals 15 residues. Trimming left V 5 bases short and J 6 bases short, with 20 bases between. The CDR3 nucleotides read TGTGCCAGCAGCCAACGGACATACAGGGACCGCGAGCAGTACTTC. This encodes CASSQRTYRDREQYF.

This chain joins TRBV6-2 or TRBV6-3 and TRBJ2-5, with TRBD2 as a possible D gene (5 bases). The CDR3 covers 13 residues. The V end lost 4 bases, the J end lost 5 bases, and 11 bases lay between the germline ends. Germline CDR1 MNHEY, CDR2 SVGEGT. The CDR3 region has the DNA TGTGCCAGCAGTTGGTTTCCGGGGGAGACCCAGTACTTC. As protein: CASSWFPGETQYF.

The gene calls are TRBV28 and TRBJ2-7; D remains unclear. Deletions cut 10 bases from V and 2 bases from J, with 18 bases between. Looked up from germline, CDR1 is MDHEN and CDR2 is SYDVKM. This CDR3 has 14 amino acids. The CDR3: CATSVGGQPYEQYV. CDR3 in DNA: TGTGCCACCTCCGTGGGCGGCCAGCCCTACGAGCAGTACGTC.

This clonotype was detected many times. The gene calls are TRBV5-1 and TRBJ2-7, with 9 bases matching TRBD2. This CDR3 is built from 15 residues. Germline V gives CDR1 SGHRS, CDR2 YFSETQ. The ends lost 5 bases at V and 0 bases at J; junction bases unmatched: 6. The CDR3 coding sequence is TGCGCCAGCAGTCCCGTAGCGGGGGTCTCCTACGAGCAGTACTTC. Translation: CASSPVAGVSYEQYF. The whole variable domain, remainder taken from reference TRBV5-1 and TRBJ2-7, is KAGVTQTPRYLIKTRGQQVTLSCSPISGHRSVSWYQQTPGQGLQFLFEYFSETQRNKGNFPGRFSGRQFSNSRSEMNVSTLELGDSALYLCASSPVAGVSYEQYFGPGTRLTVT.

This clonotype was recorded a few times. The rearrangement uses TRBV10-3 and TRBJ2-3; 11 nucleotides agree with TRBD2. J gave up 3 bases and V 7 bases, and 3 bases lay outside the gene matches. Looked up from germline, CDR1 is ENHRY and CDR2 is SYGVKD. The CDR3 loop spans 14 amino acids. In DNA, the CDR3 is TGTGCCATCAAGTCTAGCGGGGGGACAGATACGCAGTATTTT. Translation gives CAIKSSGGTDTQYF.

The sample holds many counts of this clonotype. The rearrangement links TRBV11-2 to TRBJ1-2, with 8 bases fitting TRBD1. The germline gives CDR1 SGHAT, CDR2 FQNNGV. J gave up 5 bases and V 2 bases, and 4 bases lay outside the gene matches. CDR3 length: 14 amino acids. CDR3 sequence reads: CASSLPGGRYGYTF. Written as DNA, the CDR3 is TGTGCCAGCAGCTTACCAGGGGGCAGATATGGCTACACCTTC. The full variable domain, its missing parts supplied by reference TRBV11-2 and TRBJ1-2, is EAGVAQSPRYKIIEKRQSVAFWCNPISGHATLYWYQQILGQGPKLLIQFQNNGVVDDSQLPKDRFSAERLKGVDSTLKIQPAKLEDSAVYLCASSLPGGRYGYTFGSGTRLTVV.

This clonotype was recorded at least ten times. The J gene is TRBJ2-3, the V gene TRBV28; 7 positions match TRBD2. The V gene end was trimmed by 10 bases and the J gene end by 2 bases; junction bases not matched to a gene: 21. The germline CDR1 and CDR2 sequences are MDHEN and SYDVKM. The CDR3 has 18 amino acids. The CDR3, as DNA: TGTGCCACACTACCGGGTGGTGGTAGCGGGCCTATCACAGATACGCAGTATTTT. Protein product: CATLPGGGSGPITDTQYF.

About this clonotype: Germline is not matched at one junction end, which may reflect a read error. The chain recombines TRBV20-1 with TRBJ2-5, with TRBD2 matching over 9 bases. This CDR3 region has 15 residues. Germline V gives CDR1 DFQATT, CDR2 SNEGSKA (reference sequence). The CDR3 DNA reads as TGCAGTGCGAGAGGCACTAGCGGGTACCAAGAGACCCAGTACTTC. Translated, it gives CSARGTSGYQETQYF.

The chain employs TRBV4-1 and TRBJ1-5; D remains ambiguous. Germline CDR1 is MGHRA and CDR2 is YSYEKL. The CDR3 length is 15 residues. V lost 1 base and J lost 0, with 7 bases in between. The CDR3 DNA is TGCGCCAGCAGCCAAGGTGGGAATAGCAATCAGCCCCAGCATTTT. Its translation is CASSQGGNSNQPQHF.

This clonotype came up many times. The chain employs TRBV12-3 or TRBV12-4 and TRBJ2-1, with D unclear. The V end lost 5 bases, the J end lost 5 bases, and 7 bases lay between the germline ends. The CDR3 has 12 amino acids. The CDR3 here is CASSLPNNEQFF. The CDR3 coding sequence is TGTGCCAGCAGTCTCCCGAACAATGAGCAGTTCTTC.

This clonotype was observed many times. The chain combines TRBV19 with TRBJ2-7; TRBD1 agrees at 8 bases. The germline gives CDR1 LNHDA, CDR2 SQIVND (reference sequence). V shed 5 bases and J 0 bases; nucleotides not matched to a gene: 6. The CDR3 spans 15 residues. CDR3 DNA sequence: TGTGCCAGTAGTTCCCCTACAGGGGGCTCCTACGAGCAGTACTTC. It codes for CASSSPTGGSYEQYF. The variable domain in full, with the rest retrieved from reference TRBV19 and TRBJ2-7, is DGGITQSPKYLFRKEGQNVTLSCEQNLNHDAMYWYRQDPGQGLRLIYYSQIVNDFQKGDIAEGYSVSREKKESFPLTVTSAQKNPTAFYLCASSSPTGGSYEQYFGPGTRLTVT.

This clonotype showed up many times. The rearrangement uses TRBV6-5 and TRBJ2-3; D not resolved. Trimming left V 7 bases short and J 7 bases short, with 12 bases between. Germline CDR1 and CDR2: MNHEY and SVGAGI. The CDR3 runs 12 residues. In DNA form, the CDR3 reads TGTGCCAGCAAGGTCGGCGAGAATACGCAGTATTTT. Its protein is CASKVGENTQYF.

In its sample, this clonotype was seen many times. V usage is TRBV7-9 and J usage is TRBJ2-4; D gene uncertain. Germline CDR1 reads SEHNR; CDR2 reads FQNEAQ (reference sequence). The germline V and J ends were trimmed by 3 bases and 6 bases, with 12 bases remaining between them. There are 14 residues in the CDR3. The CDR3 DNA sequence: TGTGCCAGCAGCTTCTCAGCCCTGGGAAACATTCAGTACTTC. This gives the protein CASSFSALGNIQYF.

This clonotype has more than one count but fewer than ten. The chain couples TRBV18 to TRBJ1-5; no clear D. Germline lookup yields CDR1 KGHSH and CDR2 LQKENI. V gave up 3 bases and J gave up 4 bases, with 7 bases separating them. This CDR3 has 13 amino acids. This CDR3 is CASSPAKNQPQHF. The CDR3 DNA sequence: TGTGCCAGCTCACCGGCCAAGAATCAGCCCCAGCATTTT.